Described below is a single T cell receptor (beta chain) sequence and its context. Sequencing was performed with immunoSEQ multiplex PCR; in TCRdb, only in-frame clones are kept and a portion is missing. The sample yields 700,000 or so clones, around 85% seen once. The CDR3 length is 18 residues. The V and J ends lost 4 bases and 1 base respectively, with 22 bases between them. Germline V gene sequence: CDR1 MGHDK, CDR2 SYGVNS. This sample stems from a study of shared T cell receptors in the human thymus. The sample was also reused in another study, on human thymus T cells.

This chain links TRBV25-1 with TRBJ1-1; a possible D gene is TRBD1 (6 bases). The source of this sequence is a girl under three years old with a congenital heart defect. Sequences were obtained from thymocytes. The CDR3 DNA reads TGTGCCAGCAGTGGGGCGGGCAACTTTAGGACAGAGAACACTGAAGCTTTCTTT. It codes for CASSGAGNFRTENTEAFF.